The rows below give T cell receptor beta chains drawn from one sample of a study of regulatory T cells in long-lasting Graves disease. TCRdb re-derived calls from the multiplex PCR reads in MiXCR, one entry per CDR3 protein. The repertoire consists of more than 300,000 distinct CDR3 sequences, with less than 20% occurring once and the leading ten covering approximately 31%. Sequenced here: peripheral blood mononuclear cells (PBMCs), sampled when the disease was refractory, from a patient treated with antithyroid drugs. These receptors all come from a female donor with Graves disease. The CDR3 runs from the conserved cysteine through the conserved F or W. Fields, in order: clone size, V gene, D gene, J gene, CDR3 DNA, CDR3 protein. The D gene is left open where the match is weak. Clone size, where shown, is once, few, many, or a class for clones that have expanded.

once	TRBV4-2	TRBD1	TRBJ1-2	TGTGCCAGTAAAAGGGACAGTGGAAACTATGGCTACACCTTC	CASKRDSGNYGYTF
many	TRBV7-2	TRBD1	TRBJ1-2	TGTGCCAGCAGATCCGGACAGGGGGTCTATGGCTACACCTTC	CASRSGQGVYGYTF
few	TRBV28	.	TRBJ2-2	TGTGCCAGCACTGAAGCGAACACCGGGGAGCTGTTTTTT	CASTEANTGELFF
.	TRBV19	.	TRBJ1-3	TGTGCCAGTAGGCCCATACAGGGTTTCGGAAACACCATATATTTT	CASRPIQGFGNTIYF
.	TRBV5-1	.	TRBJ2-7	TGCGCCAGCAGCTTGGCGGAGGGCGGGGAGCAGTACTTC	CASSLAEGGEQYF
.	TRBV18	.	TRBJ2-7	TGTGCCAGCTCACCTCCCGGGGCAAAGCAGTACTTC	CASSPPGAKQYF
few	TRBV10-3	.	TRBJ1-2	TGTGCCATCACTAAACAGGGCCAGGGATACGGCTACACCTTC	CAITKQGQGYGYTF
.	TRBV6-5	.	TRBJ1-1	TGTGCCAGCAGTTACGATGCAGGAATCCTGAACACTGAAGCTTTCTTT	CASSYDAGILNTEAFF
many	TRBV6-5	TRBD1	TRBJ1-1	TGTGCCAGCAGTTACCCGGACAGGGGGTGGAAGAACACTGAAGCTTTCTTT	CASSYPDRGWKNTEAFF
many	TRBV30	.	TRBJ1-5	TGTGCCTGGAGTCCCACCTTTACACAGCCCCAGCATTTT	CAWSPTFTQPQHF
once	TRBV12-3/TRBV12-4	.	TRBJ2-2	TGTGCCAGCAGTTTAAGCCATGCCATGGGGGAGCTGTTTTTT	CASSLSHAMGELFF
many	TRBV5-1	.	TRBJ1-2	TGCGCCAGCAGAGGGACGAATAACTATGGCTACACCTTC	CASRGTNNYGYTF
many	TRBV7-8	.	TRBJ2-7	TGTGCCAGCAGCTGGGACAACAACGAGCAGTACTTC	CASSWDNNEQYF
.	TRBV10-3	.	TRBJ2-6	TGTGCCATCAGTGAGTCAAGGGGTTACTCTGGGGCCAACGTCCTGACTTTC	CAISESRGYSGANVLTF
.	TRBV7-9	.	TRBJ1-5	TGTGCCAGCAGCTTAAGCTGGGATAGCAATCAGCCCCAGCATTTT	CASSLSWDSNQPQHF
many	TRBV10-3	.	TRBJ2-2	TGTGCCATCAGTGAGTCTCCCCCCATCTCGAACACCGGGGAGCTGTTTTTT	CAISESPPISNTGELFF
few	TRBV19	TRBD1	TRBJ2-5	TGTGCCAGTACCGGGACAGGGGGGAGTCAAGAGACCCAGTACTTC	CASTGTGGSQETQYF
once	TRBV7-9	.	TRBJ2-7	TGTGCCAGCAGCGGGACTTCCCGATCAGTGCAGTACTTC	CASSGTSRSVQYF
many	TRBV25-1	TRBD1	TRBJ1-2	TGTGCCAGCAGCGACCCACAGGGGAGCTATGGCTACACCTTC	CASSDPQGSYGYTF
.	TRBV7-2	TRBD1	TRBJ1-2	TGTGCCAGCAGCCCACATGGGGGCTCAGGGGGTCTTGGCTACACCTTC	CASSPHGGSGGLGYTF
many	TRBV6-1	TRBD1	TRBJ2-2	TGTGCCAGCATACAGGGGGTGGCCTTGGGGGAGCTGTTTTTT	CASIQGVALGELFF
many	TRBV6-5	.	TRBJ1-2	TGTGCCAGCAGTTACTCACAGAGGACAGCTAACTATGGCTACACCTTC	CASSYSQRTANYGYTF